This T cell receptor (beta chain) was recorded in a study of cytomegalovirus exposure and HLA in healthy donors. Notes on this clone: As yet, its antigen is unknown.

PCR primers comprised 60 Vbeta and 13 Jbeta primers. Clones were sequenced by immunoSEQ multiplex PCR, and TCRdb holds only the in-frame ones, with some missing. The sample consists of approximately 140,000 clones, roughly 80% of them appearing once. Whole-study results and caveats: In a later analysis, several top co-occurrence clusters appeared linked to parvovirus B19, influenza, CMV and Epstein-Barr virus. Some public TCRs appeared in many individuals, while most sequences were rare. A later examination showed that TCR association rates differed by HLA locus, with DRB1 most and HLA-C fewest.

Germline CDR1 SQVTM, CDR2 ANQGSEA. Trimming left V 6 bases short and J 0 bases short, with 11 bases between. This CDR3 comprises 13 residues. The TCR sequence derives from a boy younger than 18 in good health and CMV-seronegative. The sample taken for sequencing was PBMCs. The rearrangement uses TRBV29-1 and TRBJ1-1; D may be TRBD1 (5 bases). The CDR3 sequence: CSVTGGVNTEAFF. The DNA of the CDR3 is TGCAGCGTCACGGGGGGGGTGAACACTGAAGCTTTCTTT.